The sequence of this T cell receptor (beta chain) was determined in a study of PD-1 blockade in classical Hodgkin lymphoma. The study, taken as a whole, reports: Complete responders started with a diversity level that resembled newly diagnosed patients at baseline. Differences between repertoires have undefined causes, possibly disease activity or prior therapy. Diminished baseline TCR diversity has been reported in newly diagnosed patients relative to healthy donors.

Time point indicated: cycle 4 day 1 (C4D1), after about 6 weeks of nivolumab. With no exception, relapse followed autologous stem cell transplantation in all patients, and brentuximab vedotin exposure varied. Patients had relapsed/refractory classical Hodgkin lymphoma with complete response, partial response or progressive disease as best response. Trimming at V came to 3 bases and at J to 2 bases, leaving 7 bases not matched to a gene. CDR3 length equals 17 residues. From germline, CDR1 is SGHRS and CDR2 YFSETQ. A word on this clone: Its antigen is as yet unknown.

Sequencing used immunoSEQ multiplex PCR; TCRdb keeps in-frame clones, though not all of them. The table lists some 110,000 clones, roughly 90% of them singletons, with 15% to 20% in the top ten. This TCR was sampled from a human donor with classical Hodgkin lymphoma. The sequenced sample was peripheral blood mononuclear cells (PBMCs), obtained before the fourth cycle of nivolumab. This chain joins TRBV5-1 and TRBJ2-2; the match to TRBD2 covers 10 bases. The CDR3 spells CASSWSSGRINTGELFF. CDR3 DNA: TGCGCCAGCAGCTGGTCTAGCGGGAGAATTAACACCGGGGAGCTGTTTTTT. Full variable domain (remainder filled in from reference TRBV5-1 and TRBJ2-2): KAGVTQTPRYLIKTRGQQVTLSCSPISGHRSVSWYQQTPGQGLQFLFEYFSETQRNKGNFPGRFSGRQFSNSRSEMNVSTLELGDSALYLCASSWSSGRINTGELFFGEGSRLTVL.